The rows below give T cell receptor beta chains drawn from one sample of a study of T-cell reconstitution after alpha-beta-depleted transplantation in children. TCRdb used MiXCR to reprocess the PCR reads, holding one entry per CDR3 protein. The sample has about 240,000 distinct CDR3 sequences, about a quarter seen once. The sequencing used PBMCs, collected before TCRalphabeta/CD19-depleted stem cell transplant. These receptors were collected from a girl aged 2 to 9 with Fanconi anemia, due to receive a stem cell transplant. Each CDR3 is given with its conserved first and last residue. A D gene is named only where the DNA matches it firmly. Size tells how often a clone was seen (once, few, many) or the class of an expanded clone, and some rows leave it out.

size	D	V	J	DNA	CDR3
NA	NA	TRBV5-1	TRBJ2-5	TGCGCCAGCAGCTTGGCCATGGGGTATCAAGAGACCCAGTACTTC	CASSLAMGYQETQYF
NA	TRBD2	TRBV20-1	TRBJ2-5	TGCAGTGCTAGCCTCAGACTAGCGGGAGGACAAGAGACCCAGTACTTC	CSASLRLAGGQETQYF
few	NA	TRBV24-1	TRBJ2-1	TGTGCCACCAGTGCCCACAGAGGCATGGTGATCGATGAGCAGTTCTTC	CATSAHRGMVIDEQFF
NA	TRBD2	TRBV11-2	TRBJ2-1	TGTGCCAGCAGCTCCCCCCCAGGGACTAGCGGAGATGAGCAGTTCTTC	CASSSPPGTSGDEQFF
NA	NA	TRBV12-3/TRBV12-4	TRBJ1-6	TGTGCCAGCAGTTTACAGGGAGGCAATTCACCCCTCCACTTT	CASSLQGGNSPLHF
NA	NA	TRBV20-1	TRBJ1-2	TGCAGTGCTAGAGTATTGCAGGACTTATATGGCTACACCTTC	CSARVLQDLYGYTF
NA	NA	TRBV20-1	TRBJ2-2	TGCAGTGCTAGAGTACTTCACAACACCGGGGAGCTGTTTTTT	CSARVLHNTGELFF
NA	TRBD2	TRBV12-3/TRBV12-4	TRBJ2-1	TGTGCCAGCAGTTTGGGACTAGCTATTGAGCAGTTCTTC	CASSLGLAIEQFF
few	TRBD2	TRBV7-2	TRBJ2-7	TGTGCCAGCAGCTTAGTGGCTAGCGGGGGCTACGAGCAGTACTTC	CASSLVASGGYEQYF
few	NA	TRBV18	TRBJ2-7	TGTGCCAGCTCACCTAAGGCCTACGAGCAGTACTTC	CASSPKAYEQYF
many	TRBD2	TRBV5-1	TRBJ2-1	TGCGCCAGCAGCTTGGCGGGGGGTGGGCTCTCCTACAATGAGCAGTTCTTC	CASSLAGGGLSYNEQFF
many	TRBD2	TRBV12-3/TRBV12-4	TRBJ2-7	TGTGCCAGCAGTTCCCCGACTAGCGGGAGATATTACGAGCAGTACTTC	CASSSPTSGRYYEQYF
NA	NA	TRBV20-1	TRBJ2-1	TGCAGTGCTAGTTGGGGGAGTGAGCAGTTCTTC	CSASWGSEQFF
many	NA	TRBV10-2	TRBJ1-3	TGCGCCAGCAGTGAGTCCGTGGGGATCTCTGGAAACACCATATATTTT	CASSESVGISGNTIYF
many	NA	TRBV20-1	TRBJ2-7	TGCAGTGCTAGAGACCGGGACTCCTCCTACGAGCAGTACTTC	CSARDRDSSYEQYF
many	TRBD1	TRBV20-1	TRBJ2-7	TGCAGTGCCTGGACAGGGGGCAACGAGCAGTACTTC	CSAWTGGNEQYF
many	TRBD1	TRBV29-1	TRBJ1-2	TGCAGCGTCAGGACAGGGCATGGCTACACCTTC	CSVRTGHGYTF
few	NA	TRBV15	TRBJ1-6	TGTGCCACCAGCGACGACGGCCCGAGCCTTAATTCACCCCTCCACTTT	CATSDDGPSLNSPLHF
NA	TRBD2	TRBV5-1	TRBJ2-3	TGCGCCAGCAGCTCTACTCGCGAACCTGGTACTAGCGCAGATACGCAGTATTTT	CASSSTREPGTSADTQYF
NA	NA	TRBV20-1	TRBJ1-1	TGCAGTGCTAGTGTGACAGCCAACACTGAAGCTTTCTTT	CSASVTANTEAFF
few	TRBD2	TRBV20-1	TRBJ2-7	TGCAGTGAAAAGGGGACTAGCTCCTACGAGCAGTACTTC	CSEKGTSSYEQYF
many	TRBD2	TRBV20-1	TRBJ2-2	TGCAGTGCTAGAGCAGCGGGACTAGCGGGCGGGGAGCTGTTTTTT	CSARAAGLAGGELFF
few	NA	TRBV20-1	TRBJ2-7	TGCAGTGCCCTTCTGGGGGGCTCCTACGAGCAGTACTTC	CSALLGGSYEQYF
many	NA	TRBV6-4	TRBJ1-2	TGTGCCAGCAGTGACAGGGAGAACTATGGCTACACCTTC	CASSDRENYGYTF
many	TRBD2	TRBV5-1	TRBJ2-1	TGCGCCAGCAGCTTGGCTAGCGGGACTTACAATGAGCAGTTCTTC	CASSLASGTYNEQFF
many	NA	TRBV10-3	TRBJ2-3	TGTGCCATCAGTGATAACGCAGATACGCAGTATTTT	CAISDNADTQYF
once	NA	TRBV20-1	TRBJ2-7	TGCAGTGCTAGGGAGCACTTCGAATCGAGATACGAGCAGTACTTC	CSAREHFESRYEQYF
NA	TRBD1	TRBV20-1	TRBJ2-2	TGCAGTGCTAGCAACTCGGGACAGGGGTCCGGGGAGCTGTTTTTT	CSASNSGQGSGELFF
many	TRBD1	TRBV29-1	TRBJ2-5	TGCAGCGTTCTGCAGGGGGAAGAGACCCAGTACTTC	CSVLQGEETQYF